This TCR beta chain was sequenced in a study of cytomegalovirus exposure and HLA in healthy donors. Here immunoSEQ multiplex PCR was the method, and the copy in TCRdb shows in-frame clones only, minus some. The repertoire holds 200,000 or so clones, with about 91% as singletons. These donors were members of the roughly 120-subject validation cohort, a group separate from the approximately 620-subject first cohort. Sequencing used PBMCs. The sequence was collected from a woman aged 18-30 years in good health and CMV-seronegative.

The CDR3 DNA sequence: TGTGCCAGCAGACCCTCTAAAACCCCGGGGGGGAATGAGCAGTTCTTC. Translated, it gives CASRPSKTPGGNEQFF. V gene TRBV27 combines with J gene TRBJ2-1, with 8 bases fitting TRBD2. CDR1 and CDR2 (germline): MNHEY, SMNVEV (reference sequence). Losses at the gene ends were 6 bases for V and 7 bases for J; bases not matched to a gene: 14. The CDR3 spans 16 residues.